This TCR beta chain emerged from a study of blood T cell repertoires in COVID-19. Overall study context: The United States, Italy and Spain provided the acute and convalescent COVID-19 samples. The analysed material was cDNA or gDNA that came from T cells, B-cell-depleted T cells, or PBMCs.

Germline values: CDR1 SGHKS, CDR2 YYEKEE (reference sequence). The CDR3 is 13 residues long. The trim removed 7 bases at V and 2 bases at J, leaving 4 bases unmatched. The data were produced by immunoSEQ multiplex PCR, yet TCRdb's version contains in-frame clones alone and is incomplete. The sample includes roughly 140,000 clones, about 88% of them seen just once. Enrollees, about 18 to 89 years old, lived in around 23 US areas. Assignment of participants to cohorts was predicated upon participant-reported clinical history. This receptor was obtained from a man in his forties or fifties who had recovered from COVID-19. Sequencing was performed on PBMCs or T cells enriched from blood (not recorded which). The chain has TRBV5-5 and TRBJ2-7; 9 nucleotides match TRBD1. The CDR3 coding sequence is TGTGCCAGCGGCCGACAGGGGGCCTACGAGCAGTACTTC. It encodes CASGRQGAYEQYF.